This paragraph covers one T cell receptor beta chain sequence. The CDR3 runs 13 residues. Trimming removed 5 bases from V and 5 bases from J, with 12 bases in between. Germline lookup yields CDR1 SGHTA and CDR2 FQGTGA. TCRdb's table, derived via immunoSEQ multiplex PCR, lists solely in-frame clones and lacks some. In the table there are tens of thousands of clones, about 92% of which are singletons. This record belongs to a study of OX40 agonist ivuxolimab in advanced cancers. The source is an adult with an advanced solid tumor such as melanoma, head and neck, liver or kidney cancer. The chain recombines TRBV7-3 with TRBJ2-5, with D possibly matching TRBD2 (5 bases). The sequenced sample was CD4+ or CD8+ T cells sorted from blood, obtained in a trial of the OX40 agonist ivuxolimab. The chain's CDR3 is CASSPTGIETQYF. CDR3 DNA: TGTGCCAGCAGCCCCACGGGGATCGAGACCCAGTACTTC.